A selection of T cell receptor beta chains follows, all from one sample in a study of human T cells and chemical hapten exposure. TCRdb reprocessed the reads with MiXCR, giving one entry per CDR3 protein. The data show around 120,000 distinct CDR3 sequences, with over 7.5% seen just once and 1.4% held by the top ten. The sample comprised whole blood. All receptors come from a human donor in good health. Some clones in this sample may be carry-over from other donors' samples. The CDR3 runs from the conserved cysteine through the conserved F or W. D genes are given only for firm matches. Where a row states a size, it is once, few, many or the class of an expanded clone; other rows omit it.

NA	TRBV19	NA	TRBJ1-4	CASRSLGANEKLFF	TGTGCCAGTCGATCCCTAGGGGCTAATGAAAAACTGTTTTTT
many	TRBV20-1	NA	TRBJ1-5	CSAREPGLDQPQHF	TGCAGTGCTAGAGAGCCGGGACTAGATCAGCCCCAGCATTTT
few	TRBV7-9	NA	TRBJ2-3	CASSFNTDTQYF	TGTGCCAGCAGCTTTAACACAGATACGCAGTATTTT
many	TRBV6-6	TRBD2	TRBJ2-7	CASRGRDYPSYEQYF	TGTGCCTCCCGGGGCCGGGACTACCCTTCCTACGAGCAGTACTTC
few	TRBV2	NA	TRBJ2-1	CASSELSGGDNEQFF	TGTGCCAGCAGTGAACTTAGCGGTGGTGACAATGAGCAGTTCTTC
many	TRBV20-1	TRBD2	TRBJ2-3	CSAIELAGFRTDTQYF	TGCAGTGCTATTGAACTAGCGGGATTTAGGACAGATACGCAGTATTTT
NA	TRBV30	NA	TRBJ1-5	CAWSLGPDSNQPQHF	TGTGCCTGGAGTCTGGGACCTGATAGCAATCAGCCCCAGCATTTT
NA	TRBV4-1	NA	TRBJ2-3	CASSQDWERRRPDTQYF	TGCGCCAGCAGCCAAGATTGGGAGCGGAGGAGACCAGATACGCAGTATTTT
few	TRBV20-1	NA	TRBJ2-3	CSAPTGEEGVLGTDTQYF	TGCAGTGCACCCACAGGAGAGGAGGGAGTTCTGGGAACAGATACGCAGTATTTT
many	TRBV12-3/TRBV12-4	TRBD1	TRBJ2-7	CAVGQGAYEQYF	TGTGCCGTGGGACAGGGGGCCTACGAGCAGTACTTC
NA	TRBV27	NA	TRBJ2-7	CASSSLGQRGDEQYF	TGTGCCAGCAGTTCCCTCGGACAGAGAGGGGACGAGCAGTACTTC
many	TRBV5-1	TRBD1	TRBJ1-1	CASVGQENTEAFF	TGCGCCAGCGTGGGACAGGAGAACACTGAAGCTTTCTTT
NA	TRBV7-8	NA	TRBJ2-1	CASSQKGQFGNEQFF	TGTGCCAGCAGCCAAAAGGGCCAGTTTGGGAATGAGCAGTTCTTC
many	TRBV5-1	NA	TRBJ2-1	CASSFEGSLYNEQFF	TGCGCCAGCAGTTTTGAGGGGTCCCTCTACAATGAGCAGTTCTTC
NA	TRBV2	NA	TRBJ2-5	CASRYREEPQETQSF	TGTGCCAGCCGGTACAGGGAGGAACCTCAAGAGACCCAGTCCTTC
NA	TRBV11-3	NA	TRBJ2-1	CASSLVSAGDYNEQFF	TGTGCCAGCAGCTTAGTATCGGCAGGGGACTACAATGAGCAGTTCTTC
many	TRBV14	NA	TRBJ1-1	CASSRLHQDLTEAFF	TGTGCCAGCAGCCGCTTACACCAGGATCTCACTGAAGCTTTCTTT
many	TRBV29-1	NA	TRBJ1-1	CSVRRTVNTEAFF	TGCAGCGTTCGTCGGACGGTGAACACTGAAGCTTTCTTT
few	TRBV19	TRBD1	TRBJ1-5	CASSSDRVQPQHF	TGTGCCAGTAGTTCTGACAGGGTTCAGCCCCAGCATTTT
many	TRBV20-1	NA	TRBJ1-1	CSARLGAENTEAFF	TGCAGTGCTAGATTGGGGGCAGAGAACACTGAAGCTTTCTTT
many	TRBV6-6	NA	TRBJ1-3	CASSPISSGNTIYF	TGTGCCAGCAGTCCAATTAGCTCTGGAAACACCATATATTTT
many	TRBV2	NA	TRBJ2-1	CASSSPQDRYNEQFF	TGTGCCAGCAGCTCGCCCCAGGACCGCTACAATGAGCAGTTCTTC
NA	TRBV5-6	NA	TRBJ1-5	CASSLSLGGNQPQHF	TGTGCCAGCAGCCTCAGCCTGGGGGGCAATCAGCCCCAGCATTTT
NA	TRBV2	NA	TRBJ1-5	CASSSLDSSNQPQHF	TGTGCCAGCAGTAGTCTCGACAGTAGCAATCAGCCCCAGCATTTT
NA	TRBV3-1	TRBD2	TRBJ2-5	CASSQGSKGREETQYF	TGTGCCAGCAGCCAAGGGTCAAAGGGGAGGGAAGAGACCCAGTACTTC
many	TRBV4-1	TRBD1	TRBJ1-5	CASSQVDRDNQPQHF	TGCGCCAGCAGCCAAGTGGACAGGGACAATCAGCCCCAGCATTTT
NA	TRBV29-1	TRBD1	TRBJ2-5	CSVERGRGETQYF	TGCAGCGTCGAAAGGGGGCGCGGAGAGACCCAGTACTTC
many	TRBV29-1	TRBD1	TRBJ2-6	CSVEYRDSSGANVLTF	TGCAGCGTTGAGTACAGGGACAGCTCTGGGGCCAACGTCCTGACTTTC
many	TRBV6-5	NA	TRBJ1-3	CASKSGWGSSGNTIYF	TGTGCCAGCAAGTCTGGATGGGGCTCCTCTGGAAACACCATATATTTT
many	TRBV18	NA	TRBJ1-6	CASSPQGTDSPLHF	TGTGCCAGCTCACCACAGGGAACGGATTCACCCCTCCACTTT
many	TRBV7-9	NA	TRBJ2-5	CASSLATEAWETQYF	TGTGCCAGCAGCTTAGCCACGGAGGCATGGGAGACCCAGTACTTC
many	TRBV27	NA	TRBJ1-6	CASSRLTGLLSPLHF	TGTGCCAGCAGCCGATTGACCGGCCTATTATCACCCCTCCACTTT
NA	TRBV7-9	TRBD2	TRBJ2-3	CASSQKRGPPDTQYF	TGTGCCAGCAGCCAAAAGCGGGGGCCACCAGATACGCAGTATTTT
few	TRBV30	NA	TRBJ2-7	CAWSVNWGRKRSSYEQYF	TGTGCCTGGAGTGTCAATTGGGGTCGTAAGCGAAGCTCCTACGAGCAGTACTTC
NA	TRBV7-9	NA	TRBJ2-1	CASSLILNNEQFF	TGTGCCAGCAGCTTAATACTAAACAATGAGCAGTTCTTC
NA	TRBV14	NA	TRBJ2-3	CASSQDGDTQYF	TGTGCCAGCAGCCAAGATGGAGATACGCAGTATTTT
few	TRBV2	TRBD1	TRBJ2-2	CASTLGQGYTGELFF	TGTGCCAGCACTTTAGGACAGGGGTACACCGGGGAGCTGTTTTTT
many	TRBV2	NA	TRBJ1-1	CASKRREVMNTEAFF	TGTGCCAGCAAGAGGCGAGAGGTTATGAACACTGAAGCTTTCTTT
many	TRBV9	TRBD2	TRBJ2-1	CASSVVSQLAGASYNEQFF	TGTGCCAGCAGCGTAGTTTCCCAACTAGCGGGGGCTAGCTACAATGAGCAGTTCTTC
many	TRBV7-9	TRBD2	TRBJ2-1	CASSLTSGGINEQFF	TGTGCCAGCAGCTTAACCAGCGGGGGCATAAATGAGCAGTTCTTC
NA	TRBV10-3	TRBD1	TRBJ2-5	CAISDQGDLAETQYF	TGTGCCATCAGTGACCAGGGGGACCTGGCTGAGACCCAGTACTTC
few	TRBV12-3/TRBV12-4	TRBD1	TRBJ1-6	CASSRTGNSPLHF	TGTGCCAGCAGTCGGACAGGGAATTCACCCCTCCACTTT
few	TRBV7-9	TRBD2	TRBJ2-7	CASSSSGTSGSTPYEQYF	TGTGCCAGCAGCTCCTCGGGGACTAGCGGTTCCACCCCCTACGAGCAGTACTTC
many	TRBV27	NA	TRBJ1-1	CASSSGQLGGDTEAFF	TGTGCCAGCAGTTCCGGACAACTTGGGGGGGACACTGAAGCTTTCTTT
many	TRBV6-4	NA	TRBJ2-6	CASSEGTGANVLTF	TGTGCCAGCAGTGAGGGGACAGGGGCCAACGTCCTGACTTTC
NA	TRBV6-2/TRBV6-3	TRBD1	TRBJ1-2	CASSPGQGVYGYTF	TGTGCCAGCAGTCCGGGACAGGGGGTCTATGGCTACACCTTC
few	TRBV19	TRBD2	TRBJ2-1	CASSMGGTTSEQFF	TGTGCCAGTAGTATGGGGGGGACGACTAGTGAGCAGTTCTTC
NA	TRBV19	TRBD1	TRBJ2-2	CASSRDRQGPTGELFF	TGTGCCAGTAGTAGGGATCGACAGGGCCCAACCGGGGAGCTGTTTTTT
few	TRBV5-1	NA	TRBJ2-1	CASSLGGVNEQFF	TGCGCCAGCAGCTTGGGCGGAGTCAATGAGCAGTTCTTC
NA	TRBV7-9	NA	TRBJ2-7	CASSLAGVYEQYF	TGTGCCAGCAGCTTAGCGGGAGTTTACGAGCAGTACTTC
few	TRBV6-2/TRBV6-3	NA	TRBJ2-2	CASSWYTGELFF	TGTGCCAGCAGTTGGTACACCGGGGAGCTGTTTTTT
many	TRBV9	TRBD1	TRBJ1-2	CASSPGTVNYGYTF	TGTGCCAGCAGCCCCGGGACAGTCAACTATGGCTACACCTTC
few	TRBV13	NA	TRBJ2-2	CASSLGGAGVDGELFF	TGTGCCAGCAGCTTAGGGGGGGCAGGAGTGGACGGGGAGCTGTTTTTT